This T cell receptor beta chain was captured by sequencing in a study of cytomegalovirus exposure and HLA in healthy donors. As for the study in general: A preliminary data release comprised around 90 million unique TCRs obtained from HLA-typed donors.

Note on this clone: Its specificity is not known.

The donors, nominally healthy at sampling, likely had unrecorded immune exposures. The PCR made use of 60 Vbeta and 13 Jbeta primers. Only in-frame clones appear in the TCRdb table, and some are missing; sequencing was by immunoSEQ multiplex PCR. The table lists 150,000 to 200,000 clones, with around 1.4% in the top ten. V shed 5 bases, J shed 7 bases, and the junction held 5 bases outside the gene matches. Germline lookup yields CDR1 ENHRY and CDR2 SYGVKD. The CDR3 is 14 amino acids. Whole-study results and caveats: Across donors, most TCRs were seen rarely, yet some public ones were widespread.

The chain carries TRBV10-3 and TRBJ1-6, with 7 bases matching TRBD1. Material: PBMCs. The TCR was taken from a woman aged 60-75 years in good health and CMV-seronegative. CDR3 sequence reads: CAISLDRANSPLHF. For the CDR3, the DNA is TGTGCCATCAGTTTAGACAGGGCAAATTCACCCCTCCACTTT.